This T cell receptor beta chain was sequenced for a study of identical twins. Germline CDR1 reads LGHDT; CDR2 reads YNNKEL (reference sequence). This CDR3 comprises 12 residues. A note on this clonotype: The junction differs from germline at one of its ends, possibly a read error.

Each CDR3 protein is one row after TCRdb ran MiXCR on the 5' RACE reads. The table records some 790,000 distinct CDR3 sequences, about 18% of them present only once. The data were also submitted as part of a second study, on T cells expressing NK-cell markers.

The chain has TRBV3-1 and TRBJ2-5; no reliable D call. This receptor was taken from a woman aged 18-35 years in good health. Sequencing used PBMCs. CDR3 nucleotide sequence: TGTGCCAGCAGCCAAGAGTTCGGCCCGGTGCACTTC. Protein product: CASSQEFGPVHF.